What follows are 17 T cell receptor beta chains derived from one specimen sequenced in a study of shared clonotypes between healthy human individuals. The assay was immunoSEQ multiplex PCR, and TCRdb's table has in-frame clones only and misses some. The repertoire consists of some 1.4 million clones, with more than 95% occurring once and the leading ten covering approximately 1.1%. The sequencing sample was made of naive CD4+ T cells sorted from blood. Subset defined: CD45RA+ positively selected. The origin of the receptors is a man aged 30-40 years in good health.

The V and J genes are TRBV10-3 and TRBJ2-7; 8 bases agree with TRBD2. Germline CDR1 is ENHRY and CDR2 is SYGVKD. CDR3 length: 12 amino acids. V trimming: 6 bases; J trimming: 5 bases; junction bases outside the gene matches: 3. In DNA, the CDR3 is TGTGCCATCAGGCAAGCGGGGGACGAGCAGTACTTC. Amino acid sequence: CAIRQAGDEQYF.

This chain joins TRBV29-1 and TRBJ2-7; unclear D gene. There are 12 residues in the CDR3. With 6 bases removed from V and 6 bases from J, the gap between germline ends came to 15 bases. Germline loops: CDR1 SQVTM, CDR2 ANQGSEA. The CDR3 loop reads CSVKGNYVEQYF. As DNA, the CDR3 is TGCAGCGTGAAGGGAAATTATGTCGAGCAGTACTTC.

The rearrangement joins TRBV10-3 to TRBJ2-7; weak D call: TRBD2 (5 bases). Germline assignment: CDR1 ENHRY and CDR2 SYGVKD. The CDR3 sequence is 11 residues long. CDR3 DNA sequence: TGTGCGGCGCGGGTAGGAGACGAGCAGTACTTC. It specifies CAARVGDEQYF.

This clone came up once. The chain has TRBV7-2 and TRBJ2-1, with TRBD2 matching 9 bases. The germline V gene encodes CDR1 SGHTA and CDR2 FQGNSA. The CDR3 consists of 15 residues. Losses at the gene ends were 1 base for V and 4 bases for J; bases not matched to a gene: 2. The CDR3 reads CASSLELAGYNEQFF. DNA of the CDR3: TGTGCCAGCAGCTTAGAACTAGCGGGTTACAATGAGCAGTTCTTC.

V is TRBV15 and J is TRBJ1-3; D remains ambiguous. CDR1 LNHNV and CDR2 YYDKDF come from the germline V gene (reference sequence). V was cut by 3 bases and J by 5 bases, with 8 bases left in between. The CDR3 length is 13 residues. The CDR3 DNA reads TGTGCCACCAGCAGTTTCTTTCGAAACACCATATATTTT. Protein product: CATSSFFRNTIYF.

The rearrangement uses TRBV4-1 and TRBJ2-3, with 8 nucleotides matching TRBD2. This CDR3 contains 15 residues. The V gene end was trimmed by 4 bases and the J gene end by 4 bases; junction bases not matched to a gene: 7. Germline lookup yields CDR1 MGHRA and CDR2 YSYEKL. CDR3 region: CASSPEREWADTQYF. In nucleotides, the CDR3 is TGCGCCAGCAGCCCAGAGCGGGAGTGGGCAGATACGCAGTATTTT.

The V gene is TRBV19, the J gene TRBJ2-5; D not certain. The DNA end favors TRBJ2-7, so the J call may be wrong. Per the germline V gene, CDR1 is LNHDA and CDR2 is SQIVND (reference sequence). The CDR3 is 14 residues long. The CDR3: CASSIGKGPYEQYF. The CDR3 DNA reads as TGTGCCAGTAGTATAGGCAAGGGCCCCTACGAGCAGTACTTC.

This chain connects TRBV15 to TRBJ2-1, with D perhaps matching TRBD2 (6 bases). Germline V gene sequence: CDR1 LNHNV, CDR2 YYDKDF (reference sequence). With 9 bases removed from V and 4 bases from J, the gap between germline ends came to 16 bases. The CDR3 has 14 amino acids. This chain's CDR3 is CATEVGGLYNEQFF. The CDR3 DNA reads TGTGCCACAGAAGTGGGGGGACTTTACAATGAGCAGTTCTTC.

For the CDR3, the DNA is TGCGCCAGCAGCTTGGACGGGGTGGACGAAAAACTGTTTTTT. Protein product: CASSLDGVDEKLFF. The V gene is TRBV5-1, the J gene TRBJ1-4, with D hard to call. Trimming stripped 0 bases from V and 8 bases from J, with 11 bases between. This CDR3 has 14 amino acids. In germline, CDR1 is SGHRS, CDR2 YFSETQ.

CDR3 region: CASSLGVGGPNTGELFF. CDR3 bases: TGTGCCAGCAGCCTCGGGGTTGGGGGCCCGAACACCGGGGAGCTGTTTTTT. The V and J genes are TRBV11-2 and TRBJ2-2, with D maybe TRBD1 (6 bases). V lost 5 bases, J lost 0 bases, and 16 bases lay in between. The CDR3 covers 17 residues. CDR1 is SGHAT, CDR2 FQNNGV, per germline. Based on the CDR3 plus reference TRBV11-2 and TRBJ2-2, the full variable domain is EAGVAQSPRYKIIEKRQSVAFWCNPISGHATLYWYQQILGQGPKLLIQFQNNGVVDDSQLPKDRFSAERLKGVDSTLKIQPAKLEDSAVYLCASSLGVGGPNTGELFFGEGSRLTVL.

This chain joins TRBV5-1 and TRBJ2-5; possible D gene TRBD2, 7 bases. Per the germline V gene, CDR1 is SGHRS and CDR2 is YFSETQ. V lost 0 bases and J 2 bases, leaving 14 bases between the germline ends. CDR3 length equals 16 residues. CDR3 protein: CASSLVVGGGQETQYF. The CDR3 DNA reads TGCGCCAGCAGCTTGGTTGTAGGGGGAGGGCAAGAGACCCAGTACTTC.

V is TRBV5-4 and J is TRBJ2-1, with 12 bases matching TRBD2. J was trimmed by 5 bases and V by 0 bases; bases with no gene match: 3. The CDR3 loop spans 16 amino acids. CDR1 and CDR2 (germline): SGHNT, YYREEE (reference sequence). The CDR3 DNA sequence: TGTGCCAGCAGCTTGGCCCGACTAGCGGGAGACAATGAGCAGTTCTTC. This codes for CASSLARLAGDNEQFF.

The chain recombines TRBV19 with TRBJ1-5, with TRBD1 as a possible D gene (6 bases). CDR1 and CDR2 from the germline V gene are LNHDA and SQIVND (reference sequence). Trimming stripped 5 bases from V and 5 bases from J, with 10 bases between. The CDR3 extends over 13 amino acids. CDR3 in DNA: TGTGCCAGTAGTGTCAGGGGCGATCAGCCCCAGCATTTT. Its protein product is CASSVRGDQPQHF.

The chain combines TRBV7-2 with TRBJ1-5; D not certain. The CDR3 contains 13 residues. The V gene's germline CDR1 is SGHTA and CDR2 FQGNSA. Trimming shortened V by 2 bases and J by 4 bases, and 6 bases separated the two germline ends. CDR3 nucleotide sequence: TGTGCCAGCAGCTTAAGGCCTAATCAGCCCCAGCATTTT. Translation gives CASSLRPNQPQHF. Full variable domain (outside the CDR3, taken from reference TRBV7-2 and TRBJ1-5): GAGVSQSPSNKVTEKGKDVELRCDPISGHTALYWYRQSLGQGLEFLIYFQGNSAPDKSGLPSDRFSAERTGGSVSTLTIQRTQQEDSAVYLCASSLRPNQPQHFGDGTRLSIL.

This chain links TRBV18 with TRBJ1-1; weak D call: TRBD1 (6 bases). The CDR3 is made up of 17 amino acids. V was pared by 2 bases and J by 3 bases, with 19 bases between. Germline values: CDR1 KGHSH, CDR2 LQKENI. DNA of the CDR3: TGTGCCAGCTCACCAGGGCGGGGGGGCTCGGTGGACACTGAAGCTTTCTTT. Translating gives CASSPGRGGSVDTEAFF. Variable domain in full (rest from reference TRBV18 and TRBJ1-1): NAGVMQNPRHLVRRRGQEARLRCSPMKGHSHVYWYRQLPEEGLKFMVYLQKENIIDESGMPKERFSAEFPKEGPSILRIQQVVRGDSAAYFCASSPGRGGSVDTEAFFGQGTRLTVV.

The chain links TRBV7-9 to TRBJ2-3; D perhaps matches TRBD1 (5 bases). CDR3 length: 16 amino acids. Trimming removed 3 bases at V and 2 bases at J, with 15 bases between. Germline CDR1 reads SEHNR; CDR2 reads FQNEAQ (reference sequence). CDR3 amino acids: CASSLNSGRATDTQYF. The CDR3 nucleotides are TGTGCCAGCAGCTTGAATTCTGGCAGGGCCACAGATACGCAGTATTTT.

The rearrangement joins TRBV19 to TRBJ2-1; 10 nucleotides agree with TRBD2. Germline CDR1 LNHDA, CDR2 SQIVND (reference sequence). The CDR3 contains 17 residues. Unmatched junction bases numbered 3, after V lost 0 bases and J lost 1 base. CDR3 in amino acids: CASSIDPLAGSYNEQFF. The DNA for the CDR3 is TGTGCCAGTAGTATAGATCCACTAGCGGGATCCTACAATGAGCAGTTCTTC.